These T cell receptor beta chains were read from a single sample in a study of regulatory T cells in long-lasting Graves disease. TCRdb re-called the multiplex PCR reads with MiXCR, one entry per CDR3 protein. The repertoire consists of just over 600,000 distinct CDR3 sequences, with around 17% occurring once and the leading ten covering 15% to 20%. The same sample was also studied in work on T cells in Graves' hyperthyroidism and ophthalmopathy.

The sequences come from peripheral blood mononuclear cells (PBMCs), collected at new diagnosis, from a patient treated with antithyroid drugs. The receptor source for this set is a woman aged 25 to 39 with Graves disease. Each CDR3 is given with its conserved first and last residue. A D gene is named only where the DNA matches it firmly. The listing skips clone size in some rows; elsewhere it reads once, few, many or a size class.

V gene	J gene	D gene	CDR3 length	clone size	CDR3 protein	CDR3 DNA
TRBV7-6	TRBJ2-7	TRBD2	15	few	CASSLGTSGTLEQYF	TGTGCCAGCAGCCTCGGGACTAGCGGGACCTTGGAGCAGTACTTC
TRBV28	TRBJ2-5	-	16	many	CASSYRSTFRGETQYF	TGTGCCAGCAGTTATCGCTCCACATTTAGGGGAGAGACCCAGTACTTC
TRBV15	TRBJ2-7	TRBD1	19	-	CATSGLPGGQGARTYEQYF	TGTGCCACCAGCGGCCTCCCGGGAGGACAGGGGGCGCGCACCTACGAGCAGTACTTC
TRBV7-2	TRBJ2-1	TRBD2	14	many	CASSLGRVRDEQFF	TGTGCCAGCAGCCTAGGGAGGGTACGGGATGAGCAGTTCTTC
TRBV9	TRBJ2-7	-	14	many	CASSVVGNPYEQYF	TGTGCCAGCAGCGTAGTAGGGAACCCCTACGAGCAGTACTTC
TRBV7-2	TRBJ2-1	TRBD2	13	many	CASSLGGSTEQFF	TGTGCCAGCAGCTTAGGCGGGAGCACCGAGCAGTTCTTC
TRBV2	TRBJ2-3	-	11	many	CASAPLEQEYF	TGTGCCAGCGCCCCCCTGGAGCAGGAGTATTTT
TRBV7-9	TRBJ1-2	-	11	-	CASSLTWGYTF	TGTGCCAGCAGTCTTACCTGGGGCTACACCTTC
TRBV20-1	TRBJ1-5	-	15	-	CSAQTAGRGLQPQHF	TGCAGTGCGCAAACCGCGGGGCGCGGCCTCCAGCCCCAGCATTTT
TRBV6-1	TRBJ1-1	TRBD1	15	many	CASSGRDRRNTEAFF	TGTGCCAGCAGTGGCCGGGACAGGAGGAACACTGAAGCTTTCTTT
TRBV6-1	TRBJ2-3	-	15	-	CASRNTAPSTDTQYF	TGTGCCAGCAGAAATACAGCTCCTAGCACAGATACGCAGTATTTT
TRBV9	TRBJ2-5	TRBD1	14	few	CASSVGQGEGTQYF	TGTGCCAGCAGCGTTGGACAGGGCGAAGGGACCCAGTACTTC
TRBV7-9	TRBJ2-5	TRBD1	15	-	CASSRGQGLVETLYF	TGTGCCAGCAGCCGCGGACAGGGGTTGGTTGAGACCCTGTACTTC
TRBV5-1	TRBJ1-1	-	15	few	CASSLSPGKSTEAFF	TGCGCCAGCAGCTTGTCCCCAGGGAAAAGTACTGAAGCTTTCTTT
TRBV19	TRBJ1-1	TRBD1	15	-	CASSLTGLKDTEAFF	TGTGCCAGTAGTTTGACAGGGTTGAAGGACACTGAAGCTTTCTTT
TRBV9	TRBJ2-5	-	16	few	CASSPQQGRGQETQYF	TGTGCCAGCAGCCCGCAACAGGGGAGGGGACAAGAGACCCAGTACTTC
TRBV12-3/TRBV12-4	TRBJ2-5	-	14	many	CASRTTQGPETQYF	TGTGCCAGCAGGACCACTCAGGGGCCGGAGACCCAGTACTTC
TRBV5-1	TRBJ2-7	TRBD2	15	many	CASSLGQRGVLEQYF	TGCGCCAGCAGCTTGGGCCAGCGGGGGGTTCTCGAGCAGTACTTC
TRBV20-1	TRBJ2-4	-	13	few	CSARIQRGNIQYF	TGCAGTGCTAGGATTCAGAGGGGAAACATTCAGTACTTC
TRBV27	TRBJ1-1	-	16	many	CASSSPGSPMNTEAFF	TGTGCCAGCAGCTCTCCGGGTTCTCCTATGAACACTGAAGCTTTCTTT
TRBV7-6	TRBJ1-5	TRBD1	14	-	CASSMDRGGQPQHF	TGTGCCAGCAGCATGGACAGGGGAGGTCAGCCCCAGCATTTT
TRBV29-1	TRBJ1-4	-	13	-	CSVVFRVDEKLFF	TGCAGCGTTGTCTTCAGGGTTGACGAAAAACTGTTTTTT
TRBV4-1	TRBJ1-5	TRBD1	16	-	CASSQSGQGNNQPQHF	TGCGCCAGCAGCCAAAGCGGACAGGGGAACAATCAGCCCCAGCATTTT
TRBV20-1	TRBJ1-1	TRBD1	12	few	CSAGTAISEAFF	TGCAGTGCTGGGACAGCGATCTCTGAAGCTTTCTTT
TRBV7-9	TRBJ2-1	TRBD1	17	-	CASSLGTGTGRLNEQFF	TGTGCCAGCAGCTTAGGAACGGGGACAGGGAGGTTGAATGAGCAGTTCTTC
TRBV27	TRBJ1-1	-	14	-	CASSLLGRQFEAFF	TGTGCCAGCAGTTTATTGGGCCGACAATTTGAAGCTTTCTTT
TRBV6-1	TRBJ2-5	-	16	few	CASIGRVGMYQETQYF	TGTGCCAGCATAGGGCGGGTCGGCATGTACCAAGAGACCCAGTACTTC